This T cell receptor beta chain is drawn from a study of CDR3 diversity in severe acne. TCRdb passed the PCR reads through MiXCR, listing each CDR3 protein once. The sample yields 84,000 or so distinct CDR3 sequences, 48% seen once. This clonotype was seen a few times. V gave up 8 bases and J gave up 3 bases; unmatched junction bases: 11. Germline-derived CDR1 and CDR2 are SEHNR and FQNEAQ (reference sequence). The CDR3 totals 15 residues. This receptor was identified in a male donor in good health, serving as a control. Sequences were obtained from blood. This sequence joins TRBV7-9 and TRBJ2-7; 9 nucleotides line up with TRBD1. In DNA form, the CDR3 reads TGTGCCAGCGTGCAAGGCCGGGACAGGGTCTACGAGCAGTACTTC. It is translated as CASVQGRDRVYEQYF.